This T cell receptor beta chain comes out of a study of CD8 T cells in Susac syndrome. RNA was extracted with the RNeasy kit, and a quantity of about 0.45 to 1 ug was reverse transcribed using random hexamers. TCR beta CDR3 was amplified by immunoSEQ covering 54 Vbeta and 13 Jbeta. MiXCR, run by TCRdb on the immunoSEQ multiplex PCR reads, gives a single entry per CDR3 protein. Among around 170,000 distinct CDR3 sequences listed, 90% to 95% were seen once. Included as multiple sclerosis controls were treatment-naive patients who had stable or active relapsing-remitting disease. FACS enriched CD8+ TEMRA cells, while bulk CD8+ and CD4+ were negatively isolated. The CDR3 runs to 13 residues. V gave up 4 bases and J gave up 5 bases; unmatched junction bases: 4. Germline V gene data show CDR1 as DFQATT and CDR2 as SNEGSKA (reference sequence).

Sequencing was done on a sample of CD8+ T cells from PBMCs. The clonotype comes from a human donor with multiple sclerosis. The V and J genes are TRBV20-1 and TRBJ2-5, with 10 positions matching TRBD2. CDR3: CSATGTSDETQYF. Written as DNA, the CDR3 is TGCAGTGCTACCGGGACTAGCGACGAGACCCAGTACTTC.